These 22 T cell receptor beta chains share one sample of origin, sequenced in a study of blood T cells in healthy people across ages. Then a second PCR, running roughly 7 to 11 cycles, was carried out with a sample-barcoded 5' primer and a J-beta primer mix. TCRdb recomputed calls from the 5' RACE reads with MiXCR, one row per CDR3 protein. The sample holds nearly 1 million distinct CDR3 sequences, roughly half seen once. Input material: blood. These TCRs come from a woman aged 55-75 years in good health.

The rearrangement joins TRBV27 to TRBJ2-3; 7 bases agree with TRBD1. Germline values: CDR1 MNHEY, CDR2 SMNVEV (reference sequence). Trimming removed 2 bases from V and 9 bases from J; junction bases left unmatched: 11. This CDR3 is built from 15 residues. This CDR3 is CASSLVGTALATQYF. CDR3 nucleotide sequence: TGTGCCAGCAGTTTAGTCGGGACAGCGTTGGCGACGCAGTATTTT.

The chain carries TRBV6-5 and TRBJ2-3; possibly TRBD1 for D (6 bases). Germline V gene lookup returns CDR1 MNHEY and CDR2 SVGAGI. The V end lost 7 bases, the J end lost 11 bases, and 19 bases lay between the germline ends. The CDR3 sequence is 13 residues long. The CDR3 protein is CASTRDTPRGQYF. The DNA for the CDR3 is TGTGCCAGCACTAGGGACACCCCCCGTGGGCAGTATTTT.

The chain carries TRBV5-1 and TRBJ2-5; D might be TRBD2 (6 bases). Germline CDR1 SGHRS, CDR2 YFSETQ. The CDR3 loop spans 15 amino acids. Trimming cost V 5 bases and J 1 base, with 15 bases left between them. CDR3 protein: CASSKGTPFQETQYF. The CDR3 bases are TGCGCCAGCAGTAAGGGGACTCCGTTCCAAGAGACCCAGTACTTC.

The chain carries TRBV28 and TRBJ2-7; 7 positions match TRBD2. J was trimmed by 1 base and V by 10 bases; bases with no gene match: 7. Germline CDR1 and CDR2: MDHEN and SYDVKM. The CDR3 is 13 amino acids. CDR3 coding DNA: TGTGCCAACAGACAAGCGGGGTCCTACGAGCAGTACTTC. Protein product: CANRQAGSYEQYF. The entire variable domain, with the rest obtained from reference TRBV28 and TRBJ2-7, is as follows: DVKVTQSSRYLVKRTGEKVFLECVQDMDHENMFWYRQDPGLGLRLIYFSYDVKMKEKGDIPEGYSVSREKKERFSLILESASTNQTSMYLCANRQAGSYEQYFGPGTRLTVT.

This clonotype was detected only a few times. The rearrangement uses TRBV20-1 and TRBJ2-4; maybe TRBD1 (5 bases). V was shortened by 1 base and J by 3 bases, with 7 bases between the two germline ends. This CDR3 region has 13 residues. Germline CDR1 is DFQATT and CDR2 is SNEGSKA (reference sequence). CDR3 bases: TGCAGTGCTAGAGGAACAGGCAAAAACATTCAGTACTTC. Its protein product is CSARGTGKNIQYF.

This clonotype was seen more than once but under ten times. The CDR3 sequence: CASKVQDSYEQYF. The CDR3 nucleotides read TGCGCCAGCAAAGTACAGGACTCCTACGAGCAGTACTTC. The chain has TRBV5-1 and TRBJ2-7; tentative D call: TRBD1 (5 bases). CDR1 and CDR2 (germline): SGHRS, YFSETQ. The CDR3 spans 13 residues. Trimming cost V 6 bases and J 0 bases, with 10 bases left between them.

This clonotype was detected a few times. The chain is built from TRBV12-3 or TRBV12-4 and TRBJ2-1; 8 bases map to TRBD1. This CDR3 has 15 residues. V trimming: 6 bases; J trimming: 7 bases; junction bases outside the gene matches: 11. CDR3 amino acids: CASSVIQGGRNEQFF. CDR3 DNA: TGTGCCAGCAGCGTAATACAGGGGGGTCGGAATGAGCAGTTCTTC.

This chain links TRBV6-5 with TRBJ1-2; D uncertain. Germline V gives CDR1 MNHEY, CDR2 SVGAGI. The V end was cut by 6 bases, the J end by 2 bases, with 10 bases between. CDR3 length: 13 residues. CDR3 loop: CASRPSGNYGYTF. The CDR3 DNA reads TGTGCCAGCAGGCCGAGTGGAAACTATGGCTACACCTTC.

This clonotype has more than one count but fewer than ten. V usage is TRBV12-3 or TRBV12-4 and J usage is TRBJ2-1; 8 nucleotides align to TRBD2. CDR3 length: 18 amino acids. V lost 7 bases and J lost 4; bases outside the gene matches: 18. The CDR3 sequence: CASNRPPTGGIPYNEQFF. The DNA of the CDR3 is TGTGCCAGCAACCGGCCCCCAACGGGAGGGATCCCATACAATGAGCAGTTCTTC.

The genes are TRBV4-2 and TRBJ2-7; perhaps D is TRBD1 or TRBD2 (5 bases each). The CDR3 sequence is 15 residues long. The V and J ends lost 1 base and 0 bases respectively, with 10 bases between them. Germline V CDR1 and CDR2: LGHNA, YNFKEQ. The CDR3 sequence is CASSQAGQYSYEQYF. DNA for the CDR3: TGTGCCAGCAGCCAAGCGGGGCAGTACTCCTACGAGCAGTACTTC.

This clonotype was observed many times. This chain joins TRBV28 and TRBJ2-7; 7 nucleotides agree with TRBD1. This CDR3 contains 15 residues. Trimming at V came to 1 base and at J to 7 bases, leaving 10 bases not matched to a gene. Germline lookup yields CDR1 MDHEN and CDR2 SYDVKM. CDR3 nucleotides: TGTGCCAGCAGTTTATTTGGGTTACAGGGGCAAGAGCAGTACTTC. Translating gives CASSLFGLQGQEQYF.

Notes on this clonotype: A junction end diverges from the germline sequence, so it may reflect a read error. This chain joins TRBV14 and TRBJ2-3; D is perhaps TRBD1 (6 bases). This CDR3 contains 14 residues. The germline gives CDR1 SGHDN, CDR2 FVKESK. The CDR3 nucleotides read TGTGCCAGCAGTCAAGCAGGGGTGGCAGATACGCAGTATTTT. Protein: CASSQAGVADTQYF.

The chain recombines TRBV7-9 with TRBJ2-1; D may be TRBD2 (5 bases). Germline V gives CDR1 SEHNR, CDR2 FQNEAQ (reference sequence). V was pared by 10 bases and J by 0 bases, with 10 bases between. CDR3 length equals 13 residues. CDR3 in DNA: TGTGCCAAACGGGAAGTCTCCTACAATGAGCAGTTCTTC. Translation: CAKREVSYNEQFF.

The rearrangement links TRBV7-9 to TRBJ2-5; 12 bases fit TRBD2. With V trimmed by 3 bases and J by 5 bases, 13 bases remained unmatched. This CDR3 is built from 18 residues. Germline-derived CDR1 and CDR2 are SEHNR and FQNEAQ (reference sequence). CDR3 in DNA: TGTGCCAGCAGCTTTTTGACTAGCGGGAGTAACGGACGGGAGACCCAGTACTTC. Translated: CASSFLTSGSNGRETQYF.

There are a few counts of this clonotype. The V and J genes are TRBV4-1 and TRBJ2-5; D is uncertain. V lost 0 bases to trimming and J lost 7 bases, with 15 bases between them. In germline, CDR1 is MGHRA, CDR2 YSYEKL. The CDR3 covers 15 residues. The CDR3 DNA sequence: TGCGCCAGCAGCCAAGACTCTAGTACCCTTTGGACCCAGTACTTC. It translates to CASSQDSSTLWTQYF.

This clonotype was recorded at least ten times. The junction departs from germline at one end; a sequencing error may be responsible. The chain joins TRBV7-2 to TRBJ2-2; D might be TRBD2 (5 bases). CDR3 size: 15 residues. Germline CDR1 is SGHTA and CDR2 is FQGNSA. CDR3 protein: CASSLSFGNAGELFF. The CDR3 DNA sequence: TGTGCCAGCAGCTTAAGTTTCGGGAACGCCGGGGAGCTGTTTTTT.

The V and J genes are TRBV7-9 and TRBJ1-1; D uncertain. The germline CDR1 and CDR2 sequences are SEHNR and FQNEAQ (reference sequence). The V end was cut by 1 base, the J end by 2 bases, with 8 bases between. The CDR3 spans 14 residues. Written as DNA, the CDR3 is TGTGCCAGCAGCTTAGGTCGGGAAAACACTGAAGCTTTCTTT. It yields the protein CASSLGRENTEAFF.

This clonotype came up once. V usage is TRBV18 and J usage is TRBJ2-5, with a possible D match to TRBD2 (7 bases). V lost 2 bases and J lost 4, with 17 bases in between. Germline assignment: CDR1 KGHSH and CDR2 LQKENI. The CDR3 runs 16 residues. In DNA, the CDR3 is TGTGCCAGCTCACCAAACGAACAGGGAGGGAGAGAGACCCAGTACTTC. It specifies CASSPNEQGGRETQYF.

This clonotype appeared once. This chain links TRBV7-8 with TRBJ2-7; D is uncertain. The CDR3 has 13 amino acids. V was shortened by 5 bases and J by 3 bases, with 11 bases between the two germline ends. The V gene's germline CDR1 is SGHVS and CDR2 FQNEAQ. CDR3 amino acids: CASSPPPFYEQYF. For the CDR3, the DNA is TGTGCCAGCAGCCCCCCCCCGTTCTACGAGCAGTACTTC.

This clonotype was observed a single time. The junction differs from germline at one of its ends, possibly a read error. The chain has TRBV28 and TRBJ1-6; maybe TRBD1 (6 bases). In germline, CDR1 is MDHEN, CDR2 SYDVKM. The CDR3 is 14 amino acids. The CDR3 DNA reads as TGTGCCAGCAGTTTGTCCGACAGGTACCGACCCCCCCACTTT. Its protein product is CASSLSDRYRPPHF.

The chain employs TRBV29-1 and TRBJ1-5; TRBD1 matches 8 bases. The junction had 7 bases not matched to a gene; V was cut back by 6 bases and J by 6 bases. The CDR3 is 13 residues long. Germline CDR1 and CDR2: SQVTM and ANQGSEA. The CDR3 nucleotides are TGCAGCGTGCTTACAGGGGGAGGTCAGCCCCAGCATTTT. This codes for CSVLTGGGQPQHF.

This clonotype was counted once. A read error may account for a junction end that differs from germline. The J gene is TRBJ1-4, the V gene TRBV7-6; perhaps TRBD1 as D (5 bases). This CDR3 comprises 14 residues. Germline V gives CDR1 SGHVS, CDR2 FNYEAQ. In nucleotides, the CDR3 is TGTGCGGGGTCCCAAGGACATTGTAATGAAAGACTGTTTTTT. Amino acid sequence: CAGSQGHCNERLFF.